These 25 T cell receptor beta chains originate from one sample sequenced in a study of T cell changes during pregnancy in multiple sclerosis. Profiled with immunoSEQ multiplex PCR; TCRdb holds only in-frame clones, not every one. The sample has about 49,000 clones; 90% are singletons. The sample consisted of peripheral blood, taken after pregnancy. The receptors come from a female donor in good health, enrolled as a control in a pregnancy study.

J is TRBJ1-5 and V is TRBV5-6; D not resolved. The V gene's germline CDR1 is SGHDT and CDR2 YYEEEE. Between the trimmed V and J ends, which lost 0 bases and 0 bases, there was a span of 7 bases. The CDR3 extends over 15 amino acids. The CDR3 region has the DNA TGTGCCAGCAGCTTGGGGCAGTATAGCAATCAGCCCCAGCATTTT. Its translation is CASSLGQYSNQPQHF. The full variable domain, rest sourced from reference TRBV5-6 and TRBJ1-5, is DAGVTQSPTHLIKTRGQQVTLRCSPKSGHDTVSWYQQALGQGPQFIFQYYEEEERQRGNFPDRFSGHQFPNYSSELNVNALLLGDSALYLCASSLGQYSNQPQHFGDGTRLSIL.

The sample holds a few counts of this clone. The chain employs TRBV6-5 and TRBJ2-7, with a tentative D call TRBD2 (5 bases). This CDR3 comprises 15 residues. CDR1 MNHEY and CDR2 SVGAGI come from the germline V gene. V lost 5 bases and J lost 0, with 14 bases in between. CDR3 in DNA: TGTGCCAGCAGTCGAGGGCGCCGACTCTCCTACGAGCAGTACTTC. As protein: CASSRGRRLSYEQYF.

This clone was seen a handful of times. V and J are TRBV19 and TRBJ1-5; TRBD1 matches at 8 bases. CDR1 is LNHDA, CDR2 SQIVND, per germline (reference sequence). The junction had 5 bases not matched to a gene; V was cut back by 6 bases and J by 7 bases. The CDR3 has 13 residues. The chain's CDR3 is CASSLDREQPQHF. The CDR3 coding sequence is TGTGCCAGTAGCTTGGACAGGGAGCAGCCCCAGCATTTT.

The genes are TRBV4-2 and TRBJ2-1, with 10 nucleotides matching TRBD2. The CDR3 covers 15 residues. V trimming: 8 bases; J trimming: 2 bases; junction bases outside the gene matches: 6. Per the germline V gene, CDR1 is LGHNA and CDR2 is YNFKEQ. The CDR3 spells CASGKREGAYNEQFF. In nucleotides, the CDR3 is TGTGCCAGCGGTAAGCGGGAGGGCGCCTACAATGAGCAGTTCTTC.

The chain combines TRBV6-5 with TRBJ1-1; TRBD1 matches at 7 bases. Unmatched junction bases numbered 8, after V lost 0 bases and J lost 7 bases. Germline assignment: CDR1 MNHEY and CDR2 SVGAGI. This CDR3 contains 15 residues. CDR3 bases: TGTGCCAGCAGTTACTCGGGGTGGGCAGGGGGTGAAGCTTTCTTT. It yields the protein CASSYSGWAGGEAFF.

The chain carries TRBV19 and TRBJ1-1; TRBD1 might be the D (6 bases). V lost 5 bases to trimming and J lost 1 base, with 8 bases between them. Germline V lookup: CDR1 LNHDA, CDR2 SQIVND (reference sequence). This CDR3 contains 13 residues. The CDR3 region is CASSGTTNTEAFF. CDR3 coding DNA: TGTGCCAGTAGTGGGACAACGAACACTGAAGCTTTCTTT.

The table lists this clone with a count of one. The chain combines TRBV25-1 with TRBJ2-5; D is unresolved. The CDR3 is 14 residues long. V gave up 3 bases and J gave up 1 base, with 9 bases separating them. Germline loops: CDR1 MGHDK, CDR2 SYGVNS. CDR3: CASSDPFPQETQYF. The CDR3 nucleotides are TGTGCCAGCAGTGACCCCTTCCCCCAAGAGACCCAGTACTTC.

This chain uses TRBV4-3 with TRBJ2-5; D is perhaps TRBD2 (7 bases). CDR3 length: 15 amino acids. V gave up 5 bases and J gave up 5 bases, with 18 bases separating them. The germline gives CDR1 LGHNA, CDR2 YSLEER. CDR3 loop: CASSTLRGAPETQYF. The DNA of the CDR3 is TGCGCCAGCAGCACCCTTCGGGGGGCCCCGGAGACCCAGTACTTC.

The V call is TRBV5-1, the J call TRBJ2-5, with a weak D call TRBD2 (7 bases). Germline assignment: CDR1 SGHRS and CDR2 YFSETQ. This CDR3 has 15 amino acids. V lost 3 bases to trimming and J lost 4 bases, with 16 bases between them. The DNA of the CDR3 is TGCGCCAGCAGCTCCGACACGGGGGGCGTAGAGACCCAGTACTTC. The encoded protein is CASSSDTGGVETQYF. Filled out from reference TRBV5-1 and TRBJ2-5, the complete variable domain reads KAGVTQTPRYLIKTRGQQVTLSCSPISGHRSVSWYQQTPGQGLQFLFEYFSETQRNKGNFPGRFSGRQFSNSRSEMNVSTLELGDSALYLCASSSDTGGVETQYFGPGTRLLVL.

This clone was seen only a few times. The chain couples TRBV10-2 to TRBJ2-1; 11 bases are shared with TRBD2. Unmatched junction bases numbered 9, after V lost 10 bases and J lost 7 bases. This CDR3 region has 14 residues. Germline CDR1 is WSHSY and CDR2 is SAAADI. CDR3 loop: CATLSGRAKNEQFF. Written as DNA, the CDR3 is TGCGCCACCCTTAGCGGGAGGGCCAAGAATGAGCAGTTCTTC.

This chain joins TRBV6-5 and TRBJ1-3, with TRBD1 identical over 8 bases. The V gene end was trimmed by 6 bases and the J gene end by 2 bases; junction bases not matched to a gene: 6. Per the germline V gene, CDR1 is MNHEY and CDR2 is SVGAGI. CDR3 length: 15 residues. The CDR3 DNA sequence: TGTGCCAGCAGATCGACAGGGGTGCCTGGAAACACCATATATTTT. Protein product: CASRSTGVPGNTIYF.

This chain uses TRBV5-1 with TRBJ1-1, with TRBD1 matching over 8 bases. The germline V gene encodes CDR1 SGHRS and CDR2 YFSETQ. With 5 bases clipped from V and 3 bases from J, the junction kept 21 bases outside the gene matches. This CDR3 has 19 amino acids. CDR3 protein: CASRRLRQGARSMDTEAFF. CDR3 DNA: TGCGCCAGCAGGCGCCTACGCCAGGGGGCCCGAAGTATGGACACTGAAGCTTTCTTT.

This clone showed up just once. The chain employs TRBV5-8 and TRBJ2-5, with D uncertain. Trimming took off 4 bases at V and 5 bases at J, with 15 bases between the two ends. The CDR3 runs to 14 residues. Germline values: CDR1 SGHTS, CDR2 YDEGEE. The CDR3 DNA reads TGTGCCAGCAGCAAAGAGTCGGGTTTGGAGACCCAGTACTTC. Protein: CASSKESGLETQYF.

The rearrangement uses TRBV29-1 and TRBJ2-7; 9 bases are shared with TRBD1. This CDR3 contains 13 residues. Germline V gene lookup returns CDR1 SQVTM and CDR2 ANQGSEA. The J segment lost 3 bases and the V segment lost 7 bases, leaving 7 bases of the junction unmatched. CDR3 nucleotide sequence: TGCAGCGCGGGCAAGACAGGGGGCTACGAGCAGTACTTC. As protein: CSAGKTGGYEQYF.

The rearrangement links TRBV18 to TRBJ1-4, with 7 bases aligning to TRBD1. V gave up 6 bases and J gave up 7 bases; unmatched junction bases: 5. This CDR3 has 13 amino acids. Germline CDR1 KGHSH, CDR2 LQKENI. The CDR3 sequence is CASSPGTAEKLFF. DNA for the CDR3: TGTGCCAGCTCCCCTGGGACAGCTGAAAAACTGTTTTTT.

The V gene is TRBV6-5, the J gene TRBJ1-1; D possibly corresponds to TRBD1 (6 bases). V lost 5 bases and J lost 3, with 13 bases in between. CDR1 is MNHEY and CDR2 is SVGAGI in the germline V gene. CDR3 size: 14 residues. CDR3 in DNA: TGTGCCAGCAGTCGTACCGGACAGTACACTGAAGCTTTCTTT. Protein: CASSRTGQYTEAFF.

The CDR3 here is CASSRGASGRATTDTQYF. In DNA, the CDR3 is TGCGCCAGCAGCCGGGGGGCTAGCGGGAGGGCCACGACAGATACGCAGTATTTT. V gene TRBV5-1 combines with J gene TRBJ2-3; 12 nucleotides line up with TRBD2. V gave up 4 bases and J gave up 3 bases; unmatched junction bases: 12. CDR1 and CDR2 from the germline V gene are SGHRS and YFSETQ. The CDR3 is made up of 18 amino acids.

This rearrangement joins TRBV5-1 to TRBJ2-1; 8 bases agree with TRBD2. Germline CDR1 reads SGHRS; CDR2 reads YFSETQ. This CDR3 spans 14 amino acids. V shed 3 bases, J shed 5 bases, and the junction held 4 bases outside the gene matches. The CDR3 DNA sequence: TGCGCCAGCAGCTCAGCGGGAGCGGACAATGAGCAGTTCTTC. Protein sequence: CASSSAGADNEQFF. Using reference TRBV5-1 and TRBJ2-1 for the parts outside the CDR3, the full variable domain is KAGVTQTPRYLIKTRGQQVTLSCSPISGHRSVSWYQQTPGQGLQFLFEYFSETQRNKGNFPGRFSGRQFSNSRSEMNVSTLELGDSALYLCASSSAGADNEQFFGPGTRLTVL.

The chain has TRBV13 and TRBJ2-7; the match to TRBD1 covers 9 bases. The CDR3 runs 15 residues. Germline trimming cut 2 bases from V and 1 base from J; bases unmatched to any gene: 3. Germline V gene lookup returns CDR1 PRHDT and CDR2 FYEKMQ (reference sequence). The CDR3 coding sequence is TGTGCCAGCAGCTTACGGGACAGGGCTTCCTACGAGCAGTACTTC. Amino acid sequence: CASSLRDRASYEQYF.

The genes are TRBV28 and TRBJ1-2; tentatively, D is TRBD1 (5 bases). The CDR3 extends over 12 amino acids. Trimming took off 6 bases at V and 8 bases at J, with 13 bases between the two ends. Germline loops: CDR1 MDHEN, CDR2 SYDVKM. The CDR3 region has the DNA TGTGCCAGCAGGGAGGGGTTCAGGGGCTACACCTTC. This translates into CASREGFRGYTF.

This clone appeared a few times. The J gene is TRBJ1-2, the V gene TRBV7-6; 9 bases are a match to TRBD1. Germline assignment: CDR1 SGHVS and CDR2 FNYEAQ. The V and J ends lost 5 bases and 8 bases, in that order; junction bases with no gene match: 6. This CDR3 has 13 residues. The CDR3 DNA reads TGTGCCAGCAGCGGGGGGACAGGGCGAGGCTACACCTTC. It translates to CASSGGTGRGYTF.

Here the CDR3 reads CASRQGMGGSDTEAFF. CDR3 nucleotides: TGTGCCAGTCGTCAAGGTATGGGAGGGAGCGACACTGAAGCTTTCTTT. V usage is TRBV19 and J usage is TRBJ1-1; D gene unclear. The CDR3 is 16 residues long. Germline V CDR1 and CDR2: LNHDA, SQIVND (reference sequence). Trimming pared 8 bases from V and 3 bases from J, leaving 22 bases between.

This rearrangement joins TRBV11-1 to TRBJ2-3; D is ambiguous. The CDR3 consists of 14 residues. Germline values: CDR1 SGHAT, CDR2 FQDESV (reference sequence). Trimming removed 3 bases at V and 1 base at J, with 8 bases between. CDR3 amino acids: CASSFFAGTDTQYF. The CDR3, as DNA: TGTGCCAGCAGCTTCTTCGCAGGCACAGATACGCAGTATTTT.

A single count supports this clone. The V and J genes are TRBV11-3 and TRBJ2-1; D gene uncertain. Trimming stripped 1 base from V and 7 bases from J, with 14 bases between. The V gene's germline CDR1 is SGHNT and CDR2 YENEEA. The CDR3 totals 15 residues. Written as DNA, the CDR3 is TGTGCCAGCAGCTTAGGCCCCGTTCAGGATAATGAGCAGTTCTTC. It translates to CASSLGPVQDNEQFF.

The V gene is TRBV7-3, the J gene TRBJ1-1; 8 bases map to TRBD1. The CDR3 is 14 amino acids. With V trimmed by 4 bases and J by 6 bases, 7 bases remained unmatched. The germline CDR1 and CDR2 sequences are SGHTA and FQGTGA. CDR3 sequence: CASSSNPGGPEAFF. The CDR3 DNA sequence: TGTGCCAGCAGCTCCAACCCAGGGGGCCCTGAAGCTTTCTTT. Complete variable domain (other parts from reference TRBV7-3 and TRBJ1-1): GAGVSQTPSNKVTEKGKYVELRCDPISGHTALYWYRQSLGQGPEFLIYFQGTGAADDSGLPNDRFFAVRPEGSVSTLKIQRTERGDSAVYLCASSSNPGGPEAFFGQGTRLTVV.